Below, 24 T cell receptor beta chains from the same sample are listed, as sequenced in a study of T-cell reconstitution after alpha-beta-depleted transplantation in children. Unique molecular identifiers were incorporated when the TCRbeta library was constructed. TCRdb reanalysed the PCR reads using MiXCR and keeps one entry per CDR3 protein. Of around 370,000 distinct CDR3 sequences in the sample, approximately 10% were seen once. Sequencing used PBMCs from the stem cell graft donor, obtained from the stem cell graft. The receptors here all came from a human donor who donated a stem cell graft to a child with acute lymphoblastic leukemia.

The rearrangement links TRBV15 to TRBJ2-5; D possibly corresponds to TRBD1 (6 bases). This CDR3 is built from 15 residues. Germline assignment: CDR1 LNHNV and CDR2 YYDKDF (reference sequence). Trimming pared 2 bases from V and 4 bases from J, leaving 14 bases between. The CDR3 sequence: CATSRPTGILETQYF. CDR3 nucleotide sequence: TGTGCCACCAGCAGACCTACAGGGATTTTAGAGACCCAGTACTTC.

This clonotype showed up just a few times. This sequence joins TRBV4-1 and TRBJ2-3; tentative D call: TRBD2 (5 bases). The germline gives CDR1 MGHRA, CDR2 YSYEKL. The V gene lost 3 bases and the J gene lost 0 bases, with 10 bases spanning the gap. This CDR3 comprises 15 residues. CDR3 protein: CASSHVTTSTDTQYF. CDR3 coding DNA: TGCGCCAGCAGCCATGTGACTACTAGCACAGATACGCAGTATTTT.

This clonotype was picked up a small number of times. V usage is TRBV4-3 and J usage is TRBJ1-4; D is unresolved. Germline CDR1 is LGHNA and CDR2 is YSLEER. The germline V and J ends were trimmed by 0 bases and 2 bases, with 16 bases remaining between them. CDR3 length: 18 amino acids. The CDR3 DNA follows: TGCGCCAGCAGCCAAGACGGCTACTTCACCAGCACTAATGAAAAACTGTTTTTT. It translates to CASSQDGYFTSTNEKLFF.

The chain recombines TRBV12-3 or TRBV12-4 with TRBJ2-2; D unclear. V shed 5 bases and J shed 6 bases, with 7 bases lying between them. This CDR3 has 12 residues. This chain's CDR3 is CASSDDPGELFF. The CDR3 region has the DNA TGTGCCAGCAGTGACGACCCCGGGGAGCTGTTTTTT.

This clonotype was detected ten times or more. This chain joins TRBV9 and TRBJ2-1; D possibly corresponds to TRBD2 (6 bases). V lost 0 bases to trimming and J lost 8 bases, with 21 bases between them. CDR3 length equals 17 residues. CDR1 and CDR2 (germline): SGDLS, YYNGEE. CDR3 bases: TGTGCCAGCAGCGTAGAGGCGGGATACCATATCCCCGATGAGCAGTTCTTC. Translation: CASSVEAGYHIPDEQFF.

There are many counts of this clonotype. The chain employs TRBV7-8 and TRBJ2-7; a weak D match, TRBD2 (6 bases). The ends were cut back, 1 base at V and 3 bases at J, with 16 bases in the middle. CDR1 is SGHVS and CDR2 is FQNEAQ in the germline V gene. CDR3 length: 16 amino acids. CDR3 loop: CASSLGLLAAGYEQYF. The CDR3 DNA reads as TGTGCCAGCAGCTTAGGCTTACTAGCTGCGGGCTACGAGCAGTACTTC.

This clonotype was observed a few times. The gene calls are TRBV29-1 and TRBJ1-1; possibly TRBD1 for D (5 bases). This CDR3 region has 15 residues. Trimming left V 1 base short and J 2 bases short, with 14 bases between. Germline CDR1 reads SQVTM; CDR2 reads ANQGSEA. CDR3 amino acids: CSVEAGGEVNTEAFF. Here the CDR3 DNA reads TGCAGCGTTGAAGCCGGGGGGGAAGTTAACACTGAAGCTTTCTTT.

The CDR3 DNA reads as TGTGCCAGCAGCTTAGGACTAGCGTATAACGAGCAGTACTTC. Amino acid sequence: CASSLGLAYNEQYF. The rearrangement joins TRBV7-2 to TRBJ2-7; 8 bases map to TRBD2. The CDR3 consists of 14 residues. J lost 5 bases, V lost 1 base, and 4 bases had no gene match. The V gene's germline CDR1 is SGHTA and CDR2 FQGNSA.

This clonotype was seen ten or more times. The V and J genes are TRBV27 and TRBJ1-6; D not certain. V lost 3 bases and J lost 7, with 4 bases in between. The CDR3 runs to 12 residues. Germline CDR1 and CDR2: MNHEY and SMNVEV (reference sequence). This chain's CDR3 is CASSFQNSPLHF. The CDR3 DNA sequence: TGTGCCAGCAGTTTTCAAAATTCACCCCTCCACTTT.

There are a few counts of this clonotype. This sequence joins TRBV7-8 and TRBJ2-1; TRBD2 matches at 9 bases. Germline V lookup: CDR1 SGHVS, CDR2 FQNEAQ. V was pared by 1 base and J by 7 bases, with 14 bases of the junction left unmatched. The CDR3 consists of 18 residues. The CDR3 spells CASSLEGLHGGRGNEQFF. The CDR3 region has the DNA TGTGCCAGCAGCTTAGAGGGATTACACGGCGGGAGGGGGAATGAGCAGTTCTTC.

The sample holds a few counts of this clonotype. The V and J genes are TRBV5-1 and TRBJ2-1; 9 positions agree with TRBD2. The CDR3 contains 17 residues. V trimming: 0 bases; J trimming: 5 bases; junction bases outside the gene matches: 9. CDR1 SGHRS and CDR2 YFSETQ come from the germline V gene. Here the CDR3 reads CASSLAPGTSSHNEQFF. In nucleotides, the CDR3 is TGCGCCAGCAGCTTGGCCCCCGGGACTAGCAGCCACAATGAGCAGTTCTTC.

This clonotype was seen a few times. This chain connects TRBV18 to TRBJ2-1; 7 positions match TRBD1. V was pared by 3 bases and J by 14 bases, with 16 bases of the junction left unmatched. Germline lookup yields CDR1 KGHSH and CDR2 LQKENI. CDR3 length: 15 residues. The CDR3 DNA reads as TGTGCCAGCTCACCGGGACAGCCCCTGTCTCGACCGGAGTTCTTC. It codes for CASSPGQPLSRPEFF. The full variable domain, with the rest looked up from reference TRBV18 and TRBJ2-1, is NAGVMQNPRHLVRRRGQEARLRCSPMKGHSHVYWYRQLPEEGLKFMVYLQKENIIDESGMPKERFSAEFPKEGPSILRIQQVVRGDSAAYFCASSPGQPLSRPEFFGPGTRLTVL.

This clonotype showed up just a few times. This chain uses TRBV4-3 with TRBJ2-1, with D perhaps given as TRBD1 or TRBD2 (5 bases each). From germline, CDR1 is LGHNA and CDR2 YSLEER. This CDR3 has 15 amino acids. The V and J ends lost 0 bases and 7 bases respectively, with 13 bases between them. The CDR3 bases are TGCGCCAGCAGCCAAGATACGGGGCCGGGGAATGAGCAGTTCTTC. It is translated as CASSQDTGPGNEQFF.

This clonotype was seen more than once but under ten times. The CDR3 nucleotides are TGTGCCACCCTGGACAGAATTTGGAATGAGCAGTTCTTC. Protein product: CATLDRIWNEQFF. V usage is TRBV10-3 and J usage is TRBJ2-1; a possible D gene is TRBD1 (6 bases). CDR3 length equals 13 residues. V dropped 10 bases and J dropped 7 bases, with 17 bases sitting between them. The germline CDR1 and CDR2 sequences are ENHRY and SYGVKD.

The chain uses TRBV7-2 and TRBJ2-5; the match to TRBD1 covers 7 bases. The CDR3 is made up of 14 amino acids. CDR1 and CDR2 (germline): SGHTA, FQGNSA. J was trimmed by 1 base and V by 4 bases; bases with no gene match: 3. The CDR3 region is CASSYGQAQETQYF. The DNA of the CDR3 is TGTGCCAGCAGCTACGGACAGGCCCAAGAGACCCAGTACTTC.

This clonotype was seen more than once but under ten times. The rearrangement links TRBV12-3 or TRBV12-4 to TRBJ2-2; the D call may be TRBD1 or TRBD2 (5 bases each). The CDR3 is 16 amino acids. V lost 3 bases and J 4 bases, leaving 15 bases between the germline ends. As DNA, the CDR3 is TGTGCCAGCAGTTTTAGGGCGTCAGGGAGCACCGGGGAGCTGTTTTTT. Translated: CASSFRASGSTGELFF.

This clonotype came up a few times. This rearrangement joins TRBV2 to TRBJ2-1; no clear D. The CDR3 sequence is 11 residues long. From germline, CDR1 is SNHLY and CDR2 FYNNEI. V was pared by 8 bases and J by 6 bases, with 8 bases between. The CDR3 loop reads CASLLSNEQFF. CDR3 DNA sequence: TGTGCCAGCCTCCTTAGCAATGAGCAGTTCTTC.

J is TRBJ2-3 and V is TRBV7-9; D may be TRBD2 (6 bases). The germline CDR1 and CDR2 sequences are SEHNR and FQNEAQ (reference sequence). Trimming left V 3 bases short and J 2 bases short, with 15 bases between. CDR3 length: 16 amino acids. The CDR3 DNA sequence: TGTGCCAGCAGCTTGCACCCGCTAGCGTTCACAGATACGCAGTATTTT. Its protein is CASSLHPLAFTDTQYF.

CDR3 sequence reads: CASSLGTLLANTEAFF. The CDR3 DNA follows: TGTGCCAGCAGTTTGGGCACCTTGTTGGCGAACACTGAAGCTTTCTTT. V gene TRBV28 combines with J gene TRBJ1-1; D unclear. Germline loops: CDR1 MDHEN, CDR2 SYDVKM. The CDR3 spans 16 residues. Deletions cut 3 bases from V and 1 base from J, with 15 bases between.

Points on this clonotype: An end of the junction does not agree with germline; a read error may underlie this. The rearrangement joins TRBV20-1 to TRBJ2-7; a possible D gene is TRBD2 (5 bases). The CDR3 runs 15 residues. The germline CDR1 and CDR2 sequences are DFQATT and SNEGSKA (reference sequence). CDR3 residues: CCARDSAGLSYEQYF. CDR3 in DNA: TGCTGTGCTAGAGATTCCGCGGGTCTCTCCTACGAGCAGTACTTC.

This chain joins TRBV6-2 or TRBV6-3 and TRBJ2-7; 10 bases agree with TRBD2. V lost 5 bases to trimming and J lost 6 bases; unmatched junction nucleotides: 4. The CDR3 covers 13 residues. Germline CDR1 MNHEY, CDR2 SVGEGT. The DNA of the CDR3 is TGTGCCAGCAGTCCCGGACTAGCGGTCGAGCAGTACTTC. Protein sequence: CASSPGLAVEQYF.

This clonotype showed up just once. A much larger clone differs by one base, so this may be a read error. This chain connects TRBV4-1 to TRBJ2-1, with TRBD2 as a possible D gene (5 bases). Germline CDR1 reads MGHRA; CDR2 reads YSYEKL. The CDR3 is made up of 13 amino acids. Deletions cut 1 base from V and 8 bases from J, with 9 bases between. The CDR3 DNA reads TGCGCCAGCAGCCAAGTGGGGAGTGATGAGCAGTTCTTC. Protein product: CASSQVGSDEQFF.

V gene TRBV27 combines with J gene TRBJ2-3, with D uncertain. Germline V gene sequence: CDR1 MNHEY, CDR2 SMNVEV (reference sequence). This CDR3 comprises 13 residues. V was trimmed by 7 bases and J by 1 base, leaving 9 bases between them. The CDR3 DNA is TGTGCCAGCATCGGGTTTGGCACAGATACGCAGTATTTT. Protein sequence: CASIGFGTDTQYF.

The rearrangement links TRBV14 to TRBJ1-1; D call uncertain. CDR1 and CDR2 (germline): SGHDN, FVKESK. The CDR3 is 15 residues long. Between the trimmed V and J ends, which lost 0 bases and 0 bases, there was a span of 8 bases. In DNA, the CDR3 is TGTGCCAGCAGCCAAGACGTATGGATGAACACTGAAGCTTTCTTT. Protein: CASSQDVWMNTEAFF.